Each of the 20 T cell receptor beta chains below was sequenced from the same sample in a study of shared clonotypes between healthy human individuals. Only in-frame clones appear in the TCRdb table, and some are missing; sequencing was by immunoSEQ multiplex PCR. Found here are fewer than 1.8 million clones, approximately 98.5% of them singletons; the top ten hold roughly 0.36%. The sample taken for sequencing was naive CD4+ T cells sorted from blood. The subset here: CD45RA+ positively selected. These receptors all stem from a man in his thirties or forties in good health.

This clone was counted a single time. J is TRBJ1-5 and V is TRBV15, with D possibly being TRBD1 (6 bases). CDR3 length equals 16 residues. Trimming shortened V by 4 bases and J by 5 bases, and 18 bases separated the two germline ends. In germline, CDR1 is LNHNV, CDR2 YYDKDF (reference sequence). Here the CDR3 DNA reads TGTGCCACCAGCACCTCGACAAGGGGGGCTTATCAGCCCCAGCATTTT. Its protein is CATSTSTRGAYQPQHF.

The chain uses TRBV7-2 and TRBJ2-7; 10 bases align to TRBD2. Germline-derived CDR1 and CDR2 are SGHTA and FQGNSA. With V trimmed by 7 bases and J by 2 bases, 5 bases remained unmatched. This CDR3 contains 14 residues. The CDR3 nucleotides read TGTGCCAGCACCCTAGCGGGAGCTGCCTACGAGCAGTACTTC. Translated, it gives CASTLAGAAYEQYF.

As to this clone: One end of the junction fails to match germline, which may point to a read error. The chain is built from TRBV27 and TRBJ1-1, with D perhaps TRBD1 (5 bases). The CDR3 consists of 14 residues. Germline CDR1 and CDR2: MNHEY and SMNVEV (reference sequence). CDR3 DNA: TGTGCCAGCAGCCCGGGACCGGTCACCAGAAGCTTAGTCTTT. Translating it yields CASSPGPVTRSLVF.

Comments on this clone: Other DNA sequences in this sample translate to the same CDR3. V and J are TRBV28 and TRBJ2-5, with 9 bases matching TRBD1. Unmatched junction bases numbered 10, after V lost 6 bases and J lost 5 bases. The CDR3 runs to 15 residues. Germline lookup yields CDR1 MDHEN and CDR2 SYDVKM. The CDR3 is CASSPGGQGGETQYF. In nucleotides, the CDR3 is TGTGCCAGCAGCCCCGGGGGACAGGGAGGTGAGACCCAGTACTTC.

The chain joins TRBV4-1 to TRBJ1-2, with D unresolved. Germline values: CDR1 MGHRA, CDR2 YSYEKL. Trimming shortened V by 0 bases and J by 7 bases, and 9 bases separated the two germline ends. The CDR3 length is 13 residues. DNA of the CDR3: TGCGCCAGCAGCCAAGATATGCTACGTGGCTACACCTTC. As protein: CASSQDMLRGYTF.

The rearrangement joins TRBV18 to TRBJ1-2; 11 bases agree with TRBD1. This CDR3 contains 16 residues. In germline, CDR1 is KGHSH, CDR2 LQKENI. The ends lost 3 bases at V and 5 bases at J; junction bases unmatched: 8. In DNA form, the CDR3 reads TGTGCCAGCTCACCCCTAGGACAGGGGGCGCAATATGGCTACACCTTC. This encodes CASSPLGQGAQYGYTF.

This chain connects TRBV4-3 to TRBJ2-2, with a tentative D call TRBD2 (6 bases). This CDR3 contains 17 residues. V lost 2 bases and J lost 0, with 13 bases in between. Germline assignment: CDR1 LGHNA and CDR2 YSLEER. For the CDR3, the DNA is TGCGCCAGCAGCCAACCCCTGACTAGTCCGAACACCGGGGAGCTGTTTTTT. Its protein product is CASSQPLTSPNTGELFF.

The V gene is TRBV11-2, the J gene TRBJ2-1; 8 nucleotides align to TRBD2. From germline, CDR1 is SGHAT and CDR2 FQNNGV. V shed 4 bases, J shed 10 bases, and the junction held 12 bases outside the gene matches. CDR3 length equals 15 residues. CDR3 nucleotides: TGTGCCAGCAGCTCCTCCGCCCGACTAGCGAACGAGCAGTTCTTC. It specifies CASSSSARLANEQFF.

This chain uses TRBV10-3 with TRBJ1-4; 9 bases are a match to TRBD1. V lost 2 bases to trimming and J lost 4 bases; unmatched junction nucleotides: 11. The CDR3 has 18 residues. Germline loops: CDR1 ENHRY, CDR2 SYGVKD. The CDR3 sequence is CAISENPGQGSSNEKLFF. CDR3 DNA sequence: TGTGCCATCAGTGAGAACCCGGGACAGGGATCAAGTAATGAAAAACTGTTTTTT.

This sequence joins TRBV19 and TRBJ2-1; possible D gene TRBD2, 5 bases. The germline CDR1 and CDR2 sequences are LNHDA and SQIVND (reference sequence). This CDR3 contains 15 residues. V lost 3 bases and J lost 3, with 12 bases in between. The CDR3 sequence: CASSISSGIYNEQFF. CDR3 bases: TGTGCCAGTAGTATCTCCAGCGGAATCTACAATGAGCAGTTCTTC.

Comment on this clone: Other DNA sequences in the sample encode the same CDR3. The rearrangement links TRBV5-1 to TRBJ2-7; 9 bases map to TRBD1. Germline CDR1 is SGHRS and CDR2 is YFSETQ. V trimming: 2 bases; J trimming: 4 bases; junction bases outside the gene matches: 4. The CDR3 runs 14 residues. The CDR3 here is CASSLEGQGYEQYF. The CDR3 DNA sequence: TGCGCCAGCAGCTTAGAGGGACAGGGTTACGAGCAGTACTTC.

This clone is a singleton in its sample. The CDR3 DNA is TGTGCCAGCAGTTTACCCCGACTAGCGGGAGGTTACTACGAGCAGTACTTC. This encodes CASSLPRLAGGYYEQYF. This chain uses TRBV28 with TRBJ2-7, with 13 bases matching TRBD2. This CDR3 region has 17 residues. Germline CDR1 MDHEN, CDR2 SYDVKM. J was trimmed by 3 bases and V by 2 bases; bases with no gene match: 7.

This clone was counted a single time. Other DNA sequences in this sample translate to the same CDR3. The CDR3 DNA sequence: TGCGCCAGCAGCTTGGGGACTAGCGGGAGGGCCGGAACAGATACGCAGTATTTT. Encoded protein: CASSLGTSGRAGTDTQYF. V and J are TRBV5-1 and TRBJ2-3, with 15 bases aligning to TRBD2. This CDR3 comprises 18 residues. Losses at the gene ends were 0 bases for V and 3 bases for J; bases not matched to a gene: 5. Germline V lookup: CDR1 SGHRS, CDR2 YFSETQ.

With respect to this clone: The sample has other DNA sequences that encode this CDR3 too. This chain connects TRBV6-5 to TRBJ1-1, with D uncertain. The CDR3 is 13 amino acids. The germline V gene encodes CDR1 MNHEY and CDR2 SVGAGI. V lost 3 bases and J 3 bases, leaving 8 bases between the germline ends. DNA of the CDR3: TGTGCCAGCAGTTATCTGGGCGACACTGAAGCTTTCTTT. Amino acid sequence: CASSYLGDTEAFF.

This sequence joins TRBV13 and TRBJ2-7; D possibly matches TRBD1 or TRBD2 (6 bases each). V was clipped by 3 bases and J by 4 bases, with 13 bases between them. CDR1 is PRHDT and CDR2 is FYEKMQ in the germline V gene (reference sequence). The CDR3 runs 14 residues. CDR3 bases: TGTGCCAGCAGCTTGGGCAGGGGAGGATACGAGCAGTACTTC. Amino acid sequence: CASSLGRGGYEQYF. Using reference TRBV13 and TRBJ2-7 for the parts outside the CDR3, the full variable domain is AAGVIQSPRHLIKEKRETATLKCYPIPRHDTVYWYQQGPGQDPQFLISFYEKMQSDKGSIPDRFSAQQFSDYHSELNMSSLELGDSALYFCASSLGRGGYEQYFGPGTRLTVT.

The rearrangement links TRBV6-1 to TRBJ1-5; TRBD1 is a possible D gene (5 bases). Germline assignment: CDR1 MNHNS and CDR2 SASEGT. Trimming removed 4 bases from V and 0 bases from J, with 13 bases in between. The CDR3 contains 16 residues. The CDR3 here is CASSVASGNSNQPQHF. In DNA form, the CDR3 reads TGTGCCAGCAGTGTAGCTTCAGGGAATAGCAATCAGCCCCAGCATTTT.

V usage is TRBV5-6 and J usage is TRBJ1-2; no definite D call. The CDR3 has 12 amino acids. CDR1 SGHDT and CDR2 YYEEEE come from the germline V gene. V was trimmed by 4 bases and J by 3 bases, leaving 7 bases between them. This CDR3 is CASSIRDYGYTF. The CDR3 region has the DNA TGTGCCAGCAGCATCCGGGACTATGGCTACACCTTC.

The chain uses TRBV28 and TRBJ2-6; perhaps TRBD1 as D (5 bases). The CDR3 is 15 amino acids. Germline V CDR1 and CDR2: MDHEN, SYDVKM. Trimming took off 7 bases at V and 3 bases at J, with 13 bases between the two ends. Written as DNA, the CDR3 is TGTGCCAGCACTTACCAGGGCGGTGGGGCCAACGTCCTGACTTTC. Encoded protein: CASTYQGGGANVLTF. Complete variable domain (other parts from reference TRBV28 and TRBJ2-6): DVKVTQSSRYLVKRTGEKVFLECVQDMDHENMFWYRQDPGLGLRLIYFSYDVKMKEKGDIPEGYSVSREKKERFSLILESASTNQTSMYLCASTYQGGGANVLTFGAGSRLTVL.

The chain combines TRBV10-3 with TRBJ2-1; D may be TRBD1 or TRBD2 (6 bases each). The germline CDR1 and CDR2 sequences are ENHRY and SYGVKD. Trimming removed 2 bases from V and 8 bases from J, with 7 bases in between. This CDR3 region has 12 residues. The CDR3 DNA reads TGTGCCATCAGTGAGAGGGGGGATGAGCAGTTCTTC. It is translated as CAISERGDEQFF.

The chain links TRBV18 to TRBJ2-1; unclear D gene. This CDR3 region has 15 residues. Trimming pared 6 bases from V and 3 bases from J, leaving 15 bases between. Germline CDR1 reads KGHSH; CDR2 reads LQKENI. CDR3 residues: CASSPRRSDYNEQFF. Written as DNA, the CDR3 is TGTGCCAGCTCGCCTAGAAGGAGTGACTACAATGAGCAGTTCTTC.